Below are 17 T cell receptor beta chains sequenced from a single sample in a study of T cells in localized non-small cell lung cancer. The table came from immunoSEQ multiplex PCR; TCRdb's copy has only in-frame clones and leaves some out. The sample contains around 20,000 clones, about 90% of which appear only once. The sample consisted of peripheral blood, taken before any cancer treatment. Every receptor here comes from a woman between 35 and 75 years old with stage I lung adenocarcinoma.

This clone was observed a handful of times. The chain uses TRBV6-1 and TRBJ2-5, with a weak D call TRBD2 (5 bases). V was clipped by 8 bases and J by 8 bases, with 12 bases between them. Germline V gene lookup returns CDR1 MNHNS and CDR2 SASEGT. The CDR3 is made up of 11 amino acids. CDR3 sequence reads: CASDSGFTQYF. In DNA, the CDR3 is TGTGCCAGCGATTCGGGGTTTACCCAGTACTTC.

The chain's CDR3 is CASSEWNNRDYGYTF. CDR3 nucleotide sequence: TGTGCCAGCAGCGAGTGGAACAACCGGGACTATGGCTACACCTTC. The chain couples TRBV7-8 to TRBJ1-2; the D is unclear. V lost 5 bases, J lost 3 bases, and 16 bases lay in between. CDR1 and CDR2 (germline): SGHVS, FQNEAQ. CDR3 length: 15 amino acids.

A single count supports this clone. The chain is built from TRBV7-2 and TRBJ2-7; D call uncertain. The CDR3 spans 14 residues. Trimming took off 5 bases at V and 2 bases at J, with 13 bases between the two ends. Germline CDR1 is SGHTA and CDR2 is FQGNSA. The CDR3 loop reads CASSLFKDPYEQYF. CDR3 DNA sequence: TGTGCCAGCAGCCTGTTCAAGGACCCCTACGAGCAGTACTTC.

This chain joins TRBV7-2 and TRBJ2-1, with 7 bases matching TRBD2. Trimming at V came to 5 bases and at J to 9 bases, leaving 13 bases not matched to a gene. CDR1 and CDR2 from the germline V gene are SGHTA and FQGNSA. This CDR3 has 15 residues. In DNA, the CDR3 is TGTGCCAGCAGCCCCTCGAGCGGGGCACGAGGTGAGCAGTTCTTC. Its protein product is CASSPSSGARGEQFF.

V is TRBV6-6 and J is TRBJ1-1; D is ambiguous. Trimming took off 0 bases at V and 0 bases at J, with 2 bases between the two ends. This CDR3 is 13 amino acids long. CDR1 and CDR2 (germline): MNHNY, SVGAGI (reference sequence). CDR3 nucleotides: TGTGCCAGCAGTTACTCGATGAACACTGAAGCTTTCTTT. Protein product: CASSYSMNTEAFF.

The chain recombines TRBV4-2 with TRBJ2-7, with 7 positions matching TRBD2. The CDR3 spans 16 residues. With 1 base clipped from V and 2 bases from J, the junction kept 8 bases outside the gene matches. CDR1 is LGHNA and CDR2 is YNFKEQ in the germline V gene. The CDR3: CASSQVGAGVTYEQYF. The CDR3 DNA follows: TGTGCCAGCAGCCAAGTCGGGGCGGGGGTGACCTACGAGCAGTACTTC.

The rearrangement uses TRBV10-2 and TRBJ2-1, with 15 bases matching TRBD2. The CDR3 totals 14 residues. V dropped 8 bases and J dropped 9; count of bases not matched to a gene: 5. Germline V CDR1 and CDR2: WSHSY, SAAADI. The CDR3 loop reads CASWTSGRAGEQFF. The CDR3 bases are TGCGCCAGCTGGACTAGCGGGAGGGCCGGTGAGCAGTTCTTC.

This clone qualifies as medium-sized (0.01 to 0.1%). The chain employs TRBV19 and TRBJ2-7; possibly TRBD1 for D (5 bases). Germline V CDR1 and CDR2: LNHDA, SQIVND (reference sequence). Trimming took off 7 bases at V and 2 bases at J, with 15 bases between the two ends. CDR3 length equals 14 residues. The CDR3 DNA is TGTGCCAGTATGCCGACAGAGCTAGCCTACGAGCAGTACTTC. Translating gives CASMPTELAYEQYF.

The rearrangement uses TRBV7-6 and TRBJ2-5; D remains unclear. This CDR3 is built from 14 residues. The germline gives CDR1 SGHVS, CDR2 FNYEAQ. V was cut by 2 bases and J by 5 bases, with 12 bases left in between. CDR3 DNA: TGTGCCAGCAGCTTATTCGAGGCGGAGGAGACCCAGTACTTC. Translated, it gives CASSLFEAEETQYF.

The rearrangement links TRBV5-1 to TRBJ2-1; 7 bases fit TRBD2. CDR3 length equals 15 residues. The germline V gene encodes CDR1 SGHRS and CDR2 YFSETQ. The V and J ends lost 1 base and 5 bases, in that order; junction bases with no gene match: 6. This chain's CDR3 is CASSLPGLEDNEQFF. In DNA form, the CDR3 reads TGCGCCAGCAGCTTGCCAGGACTAGAAGACAATGAGCAGTTCTTC.

CDR3 coding DNA: TGTGCCAGCAGCGTAGGGTCCGGACTAGACGCTCTTTTCGGCACAGATACGCAGTATTTT. Protein sequence: CASSVGSGLDALFGTDTQYF. This chain uses TRBV9 with TRBJ2-3, with TRBD2 matching over 7 bases. The CDR3 has 20 residues. Germline trimming cut 0 bases from V and 1 base from J; bases unmatched to any gene: 17. Germline lookup yields CDR1 SGDLS and CDR2 YYNGEE.

The J gene is TRBJ1-2, the V gene TRBV19; D remains ambiguous. In germline, CDR1 is LNHDA, CDR2 SQIVND (reference sequence). V was shortened by 6 bases and J by 9 bases, with 17 bases between the two germline ends. The CDR3 spans 13 residues. The CDR3 sequence: CASRKSLAPSYTF. The CDR3, as DNA: TGTGCCAGTAGGAAATCGTTGGCTCCCAGCTACACCTTC.

This clone is medium-sized in the sample. J is TRBJ2-7 and V is TRBV9; D is possibly TRBD1 (5 bases). The CDR3 extends over 15 amino acids. Per germline, CDR1 SGDLS and CDR2 YYNGEE. V was shortened by 0 bases and J by 2 bases, with 12 bases between the two germline ends. CDR3 coding DNA: TGTGCCAGCAGCGTAGCGGCAGGGCCAACCTACGAGCAGTACTTC. It codes for CASSVAAGPTYEQYF.

This sequence joins TRBV6-1 and TRBJ1-6, with TRBD1 matching over 7 bases. V lost 3 bases and J lost 10; bases outside the gene matches: 9. CDR1 MNHNS and CDR2 SASEGT come from the germline V gene. The length of the CDR3 is 15 residues. The CDR3 nucleotides are TGTGCCAGCAGTGACCCGACAGGGCCAGGGTCACCCCTCCACTTT. Its protein is CASSDPTGPGSPLHF.

This clone has just one count. This chain uses TRBV28 with TRBJ2-7; D ambiguous. This CDR3 spans 13 amino acids. Germline CDR1 reads MDHEN; CDR2 reads SYDVKM. Trimming removed 4 bases from V and 6 bases from J, with 13 bases in between. The DNA of the CDR3 is TGTGCCAGCAGTTCGCTAGGGCGGAGCGAGCAGTACTTC. This translates into CASSSLGRSEQYF.

The rearrangement joins TRBV5-1 to TRBJ2-2; 7 bases match TRBD1. The CDR3 sequence is 15 residues long. V trimming: 1 base; J trimming: 6 bases; junction bases outside the gene matches: 6. CDR1 SGHRS and CDR2 YFSETQ come from the germline V gene. CDR3 sequence reads: CASSLRGQLSGELFF. The CDR3 DNA follows: TGCGCCAGCAGCTTGAGGGGACAGTTGTCCGGGGAGCTGTTTTTT. The variable domain in full, completed from reference TRBV5-1 and TRBJ2-2, reads KAGVTQTPRYLIKTRGQQVTLSCSPISGHRSVSWYQQTPGQGLQFLFEYFSETQRNKGNFPGRFSGRQFSNSRSEMNVSTLELGDSALYLCASSLRGQLSGELFFGEGSRLTVL.

J is TRBJ1-2 and V is TRBV9, with 9 positions matching TRBD1. With 4 bases clipped from V and 0 bases from J, the junction kept 10 bases outside the gene matches. The length of the CDR3 is 17 residues. From germline, CDR1 is SGDLS and CDR2 YYNGEE. The CDR3 sequence: CASSSGTGFTSNYGYTF. The CDR3 DNA sequence: TGTGCCAGCAGCTCCGGGACAGGGTTCACTTCTAACTATGGCTACACCTTC.